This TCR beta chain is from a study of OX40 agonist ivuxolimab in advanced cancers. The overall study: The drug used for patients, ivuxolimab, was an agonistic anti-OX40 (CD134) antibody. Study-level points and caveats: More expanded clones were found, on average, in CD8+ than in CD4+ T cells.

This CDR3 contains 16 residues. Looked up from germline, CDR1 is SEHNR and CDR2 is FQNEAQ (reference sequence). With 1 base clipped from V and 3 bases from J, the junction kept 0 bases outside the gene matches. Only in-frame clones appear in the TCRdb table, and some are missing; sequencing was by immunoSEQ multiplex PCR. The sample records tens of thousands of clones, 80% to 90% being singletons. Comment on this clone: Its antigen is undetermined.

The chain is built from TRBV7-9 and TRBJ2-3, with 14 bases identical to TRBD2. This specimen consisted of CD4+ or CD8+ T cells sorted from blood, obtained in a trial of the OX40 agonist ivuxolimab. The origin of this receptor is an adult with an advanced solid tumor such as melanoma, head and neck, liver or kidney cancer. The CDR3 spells CASSLGTSGGTDTQYF. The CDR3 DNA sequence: TGTGCCAGCAGCTTAGGGACTAGCGGGGGGACAGATACGCAGTATTTT.